This T cell receptor (beta chain) originates from a study of beta chain features in type 1 diabetes. Overall study results and limits: Although PCR might favor shorter templates, it would do so equally in patients and controls. TCRB CDR3s from Type 1 diabetes patients were moderately but significantly shorter in all four CD4+ subsets. Within the patient group, naive, central memory and Treg TCRB repertoires appeared more similar to each other than within healthy donors.

Germline V gene lookup returns CDR1 SGHTA and CDR2 FQGNSA. Unmatched junction bases numbered 9, after V lost 8 bases and J lost 5 bases. CDR3 length: 14 residues. What was sequenced were expressed TCRB transcripts, since all of the isolated RNA had been reverse transcribed. Sequenced by immunoSEQ multiplex PCR; TCRdb stores in-frame clones only, minus some. The sample has hundreds of thousands of clones; around 15% are singletons. CD4+ naive, central memory, regulatory and stem cell-like memory subsets were isolated by sorting on CD45RO/CCR7/CD25/CD127/CD95/CD27. A word on this clone: Its target is unknown.

The sequence came from a man aged 18-30 years with type 1 diabetes. This rearrangement joins TRBV7-2 to TRBJ1-5; 7 nucleotides match TRBD1. The specimen sequenced was naive CD4+ T cells from blood. The CDR3 is CASGEGQKYQPQHF. Here the CDR3 DNA reads TGTGCCAGCGGGGAGGGACAGAAATATCAGCCCCAGCATTTT.